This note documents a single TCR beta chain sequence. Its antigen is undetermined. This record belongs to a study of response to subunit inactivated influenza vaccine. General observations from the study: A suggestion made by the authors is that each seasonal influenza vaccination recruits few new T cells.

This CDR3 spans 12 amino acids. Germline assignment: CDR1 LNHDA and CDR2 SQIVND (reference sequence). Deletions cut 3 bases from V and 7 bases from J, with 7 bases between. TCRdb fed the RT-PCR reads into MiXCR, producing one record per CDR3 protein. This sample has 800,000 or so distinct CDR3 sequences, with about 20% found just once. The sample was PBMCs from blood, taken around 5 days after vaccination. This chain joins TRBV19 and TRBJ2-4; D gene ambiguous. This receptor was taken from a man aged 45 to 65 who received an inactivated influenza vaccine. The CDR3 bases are TGTGCCAGTAGTATTTCCACCAACATTCAGTACTTC. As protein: CASSISTNIQYF.